This TCR beta chain was identified in a study of PD-1 blockade in classical Hodgkin lymphoma. In every patient, relapse followed autologous stem cell transplantation, while exposure to brentuximab vedotin differed. Some clones are missing from TCRdb's copy, which holds only in-frame ones; the method was immunoSEQ multiplex PCR. The profile shows tens of thousands of clones, about 91% of them singletons. Notes on this clone: Its antigen is not identified.

Study conclusions and caveats: Significantly greater TCR diversity emerged by C4D1 in CD4+ cells but not CD8+ cells. The repertoire differences lack a defined cause, possibly disease activity or prior therapy.

The CDR3 covers 13 residues. V dropped 2 bases and J dropped 4 bases, with 7 bases sitting between them. Looked up from germline, CDR1 is SGHTA and CDR2 is FQGNSA. The material was peripheral blood mononuclear cells (PBMCs), obtained at baseline. This clonotype was obtained from a human donor with classical Hodgkin lymphoma. The gene calls are TRBV7-2 and TRBJ2-3; the D is unclear. CDR3 nucleotides: TGTGCCAGCAGCTTAACGATCGCAGATACGCAGTATTTT. It is translated as CASSLTIADTQYF.